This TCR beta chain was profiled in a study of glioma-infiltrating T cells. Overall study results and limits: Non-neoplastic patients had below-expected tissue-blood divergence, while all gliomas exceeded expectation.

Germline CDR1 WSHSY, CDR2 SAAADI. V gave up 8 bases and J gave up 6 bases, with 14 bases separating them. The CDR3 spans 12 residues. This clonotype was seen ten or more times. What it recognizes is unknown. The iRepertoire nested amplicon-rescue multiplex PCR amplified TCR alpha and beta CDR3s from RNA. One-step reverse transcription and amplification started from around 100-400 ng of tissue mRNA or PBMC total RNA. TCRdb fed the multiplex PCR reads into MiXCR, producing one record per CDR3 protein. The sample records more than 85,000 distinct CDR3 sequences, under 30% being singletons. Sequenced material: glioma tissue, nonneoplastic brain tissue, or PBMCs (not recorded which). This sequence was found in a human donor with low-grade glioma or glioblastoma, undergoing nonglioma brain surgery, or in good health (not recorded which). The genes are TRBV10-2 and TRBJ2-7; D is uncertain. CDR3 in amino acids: CASEEGPGEQYF. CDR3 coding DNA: TGCGCCAGCGAGGAAGGGCCCGGCGAGCAGTACTTC.